This T cell receptor (beta chain) comes out of a study of CD4 T cells in relation to SARS-CoV-2 and coronaviruses. As concerns this clone: Its antigen is unknown.

The method was immunoSEQ multiplex PCR; TCRdb's version includes in-frame clones alone and lacks a portion of them. The data contain tens of thousands of clones, roughly 78% of them singletons. Trimming took 2 bases from V and 10 from J, leaving 17 bases between them. This CDR3 has 14 amino acids. CDR1 and CDR2 from the germline V gene are MNHNS and SASEGT. CD4+ T cells from unexposed donors were obtained before the COVID-19 pandemic (2011-2018). CD4+ T cells were isolated from the cells after 10 days of culture. The material sequenced was CD4+ T cells from PBMCs, cultured in vitro. V gene TRBV6-1 combines with J gene TRBJ1-1; D uncertain. The clonotype was recovered from a human donor in good health. CDR3 protein: CASSELMGRLGAFF. The DNA of the CDR3 is TGTGCCAGCAGTGAATTAATGGGCCGGTTGGGAGCTTTCTTT.